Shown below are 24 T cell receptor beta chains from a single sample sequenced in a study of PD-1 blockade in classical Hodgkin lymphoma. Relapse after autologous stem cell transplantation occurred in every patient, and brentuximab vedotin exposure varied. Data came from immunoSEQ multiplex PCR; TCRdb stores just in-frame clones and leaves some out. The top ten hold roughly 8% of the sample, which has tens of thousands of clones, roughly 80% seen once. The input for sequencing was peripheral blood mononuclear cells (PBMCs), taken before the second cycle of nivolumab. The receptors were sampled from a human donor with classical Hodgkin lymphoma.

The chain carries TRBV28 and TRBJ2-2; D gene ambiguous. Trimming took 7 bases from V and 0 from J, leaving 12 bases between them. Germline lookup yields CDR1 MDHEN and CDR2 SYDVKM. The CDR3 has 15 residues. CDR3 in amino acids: CASTSSRANTGELFF. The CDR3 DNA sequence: TGTGCCAGCACCTCATCTCGGGCGAACACCGGGGAGCTGTTTTTT.

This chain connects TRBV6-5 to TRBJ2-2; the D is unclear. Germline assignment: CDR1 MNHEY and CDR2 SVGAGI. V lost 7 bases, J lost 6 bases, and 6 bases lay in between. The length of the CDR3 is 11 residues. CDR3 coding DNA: TGTGCCAGCATTTCGTCCGGGGAGCTGTTTTTT. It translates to CASISSGELFF.

CDR3 nucleotide sequence: TGTGCCAGCAGCTTAGCGGGGGAGGATTGGAACAATGAGCAGTTCTTC. It specifies CASSLAGEDWNNEQFF. The chain employs TRBV7-2 and TRBJ2-1; weak D call: TRBD2 (6 bases). Germline-derived CDR1 and CDR2 are SGHTA and FQGNSA. The CDR3 length is 16 residues. Between the trimmed V and J ends, which lost 0 bases and 5 bases, there was a span of 14 bases.

The CDR3 DNA follows: TGTGCCAGCAGCTTCCGGGGCTGGGACGTCGGGGAGCTGTTTTTT. This encodes CASSFRGWDVGELFF. The V call is TRBV9, the J call TRBJ2-2, with D possibly called TRBD1 or TRBD2 (5 bases each). The CDR3 extends over 15 amino acids. Deletions cut 4 bases from V and 7 bases from J, with 17 bases between. Germline lookup yields CDR1 SGDLS and CDR2 YYNGEE.

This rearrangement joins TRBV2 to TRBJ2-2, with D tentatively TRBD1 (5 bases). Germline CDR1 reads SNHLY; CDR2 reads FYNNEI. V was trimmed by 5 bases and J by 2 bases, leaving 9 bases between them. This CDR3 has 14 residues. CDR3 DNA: TGTGCCAGCAGTCAAAGGGGAAACACCGGGGAGCTGTTTTTT. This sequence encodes CASSQRGNTGELFF.

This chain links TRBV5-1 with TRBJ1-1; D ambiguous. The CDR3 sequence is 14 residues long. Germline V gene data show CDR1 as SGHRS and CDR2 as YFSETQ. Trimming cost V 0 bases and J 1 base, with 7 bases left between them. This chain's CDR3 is CASSLDGKNTEAFF. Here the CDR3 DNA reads TGCGCCAGCAGCTTGGACGGGAAGAACACTGAAGCTTTCTTT.

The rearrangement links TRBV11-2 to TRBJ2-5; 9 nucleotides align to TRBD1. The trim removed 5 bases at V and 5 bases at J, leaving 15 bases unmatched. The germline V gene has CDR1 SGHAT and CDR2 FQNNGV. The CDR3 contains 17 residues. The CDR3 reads CASSPASGTGIQETQYF. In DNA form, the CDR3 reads TGTGCCAGCAGCCCCGCCTCCGGGACAGGGATCCAGGAGACCCAGTACTTC.

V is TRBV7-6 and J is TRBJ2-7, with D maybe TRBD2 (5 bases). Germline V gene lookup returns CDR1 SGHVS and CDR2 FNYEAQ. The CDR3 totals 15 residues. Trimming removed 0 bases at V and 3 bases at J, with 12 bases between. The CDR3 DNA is TGTGCCAGCAGCTTAGCGCCGGGGTCTTTCTACGAGCAGTACTTC. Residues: CASSLAPGSFYEQYF.

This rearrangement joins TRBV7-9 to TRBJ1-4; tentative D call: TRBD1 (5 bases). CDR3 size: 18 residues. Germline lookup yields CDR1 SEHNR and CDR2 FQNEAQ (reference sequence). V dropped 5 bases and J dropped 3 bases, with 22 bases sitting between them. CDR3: CASSPGLSRGRANEKLFF. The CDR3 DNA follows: TGTGCCAGCAGCCCAGGGTTATCTCGCGGGAGGGCTAATGAAAAACTGTTTTTT.

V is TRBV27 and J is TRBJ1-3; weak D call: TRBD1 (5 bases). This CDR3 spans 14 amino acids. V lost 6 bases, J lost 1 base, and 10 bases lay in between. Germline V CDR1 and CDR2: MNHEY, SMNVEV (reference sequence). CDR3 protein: CASRARGSGNTIYF. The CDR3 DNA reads TGTGCCAGCAGAGCCCGGGGGTCTGGAAACACCATATATTTT.

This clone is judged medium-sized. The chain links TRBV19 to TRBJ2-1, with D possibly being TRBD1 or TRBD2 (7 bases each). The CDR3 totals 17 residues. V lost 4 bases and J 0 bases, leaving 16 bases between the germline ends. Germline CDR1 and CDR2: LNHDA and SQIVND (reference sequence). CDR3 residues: CASSRSGDRGSYNEQFF. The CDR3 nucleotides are TGTGCCAGTAGTAGGAGCGGGGACAGAGGCTCCTACAATGAGCAGTTCTTC.

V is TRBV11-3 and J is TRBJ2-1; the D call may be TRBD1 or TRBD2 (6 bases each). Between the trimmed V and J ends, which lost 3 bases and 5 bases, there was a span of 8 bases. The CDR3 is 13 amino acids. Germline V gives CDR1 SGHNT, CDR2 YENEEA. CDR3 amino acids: CASSFGGHNEQFF. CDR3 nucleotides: TGTGCCAGCAGCTTCGGGGGCCACAATGAGCAGTTCTTC.

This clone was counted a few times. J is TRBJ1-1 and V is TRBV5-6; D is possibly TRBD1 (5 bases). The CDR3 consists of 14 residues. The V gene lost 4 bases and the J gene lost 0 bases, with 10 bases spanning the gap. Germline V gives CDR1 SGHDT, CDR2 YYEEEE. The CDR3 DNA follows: TGTGCCAGCAGCCTCGGGACGGTGAACACTGAAGCTTTCTTT. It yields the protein CASSLGTVNTEAFF.

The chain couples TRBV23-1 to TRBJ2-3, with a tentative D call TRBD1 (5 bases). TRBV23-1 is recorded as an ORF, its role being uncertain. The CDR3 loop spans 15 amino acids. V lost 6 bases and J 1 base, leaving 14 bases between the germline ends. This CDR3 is CASSPRGRGTDTQYF. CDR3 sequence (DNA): TGCGCCAGCAGCCCAAGGGGCAGGGGCACAGATACGCAGTATTTT.

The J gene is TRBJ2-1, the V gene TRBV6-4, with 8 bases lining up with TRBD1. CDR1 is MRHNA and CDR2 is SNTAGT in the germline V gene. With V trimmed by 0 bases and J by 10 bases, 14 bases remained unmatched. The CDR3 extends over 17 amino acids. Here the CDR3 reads CASSDSIRYRGAGEQFF. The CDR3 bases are TGTGCCAGCAGTGACTCTATCAGGTACAGGGGGGCCGGGGAGCAGTTCTTC.

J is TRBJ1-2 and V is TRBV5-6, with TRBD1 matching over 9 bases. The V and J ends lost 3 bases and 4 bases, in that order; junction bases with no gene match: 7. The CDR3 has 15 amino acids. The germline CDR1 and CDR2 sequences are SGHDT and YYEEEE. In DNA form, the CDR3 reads TGTGCCAGCAGCTCTCTACAGGGGGCGACCTATGGCTACACCTTC. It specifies CASSSLQGATYGYTF.

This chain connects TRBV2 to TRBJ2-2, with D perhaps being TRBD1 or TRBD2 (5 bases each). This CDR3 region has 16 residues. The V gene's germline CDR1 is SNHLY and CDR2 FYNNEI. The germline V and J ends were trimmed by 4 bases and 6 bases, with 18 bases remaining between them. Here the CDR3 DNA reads TGTGCCAGCAGTGGTGGTACTACTCGGGGCGCCGGGGAGCTGTTTTTT. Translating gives CASSGGTTRGAGELFF.

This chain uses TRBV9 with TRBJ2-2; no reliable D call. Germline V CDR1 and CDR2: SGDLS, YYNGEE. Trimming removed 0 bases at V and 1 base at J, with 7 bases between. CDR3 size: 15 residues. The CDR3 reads CASSVGLGNTGELFF. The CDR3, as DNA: TGTGCCAGCAGCGTAGGTCTAGGGAACACCGGGGAGCTGTTTTTT.

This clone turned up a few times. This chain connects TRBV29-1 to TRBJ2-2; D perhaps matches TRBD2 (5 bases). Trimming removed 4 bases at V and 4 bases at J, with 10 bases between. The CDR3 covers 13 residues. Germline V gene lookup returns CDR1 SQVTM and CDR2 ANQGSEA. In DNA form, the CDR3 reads TGCAGCGTTGTACGGGGTAGCACCGGGGAGCTGTTTTTT. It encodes CSVVRGSTGELFF.

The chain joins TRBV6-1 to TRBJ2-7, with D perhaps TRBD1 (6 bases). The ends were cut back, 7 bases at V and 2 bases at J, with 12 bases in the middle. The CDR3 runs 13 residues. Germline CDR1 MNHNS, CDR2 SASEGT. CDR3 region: CASKGGLAYEQYF. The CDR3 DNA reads TGTGCCAGCAAAGGGGGTTTAGCCTACGAGCAGTACTTC.

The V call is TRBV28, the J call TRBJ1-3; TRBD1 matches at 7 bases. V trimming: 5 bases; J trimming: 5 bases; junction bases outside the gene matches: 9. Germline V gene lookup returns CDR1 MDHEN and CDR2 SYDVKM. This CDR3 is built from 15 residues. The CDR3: CASSTGQAARNTIYF. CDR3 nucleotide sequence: TGTGCCAGCAGTACAGGACAGGCGGCGAGAAACACCATATATTTT.

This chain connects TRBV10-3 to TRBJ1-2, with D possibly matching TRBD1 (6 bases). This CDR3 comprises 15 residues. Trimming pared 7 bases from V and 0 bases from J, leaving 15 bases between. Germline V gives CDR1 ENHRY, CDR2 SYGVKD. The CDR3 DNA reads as TGTGCCATCACCCCCACAGGGTTATCTAACTATGGCTACACCTTC. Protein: CAITPTGLSNYGYTF.

CDR3 sequence: CASSQGGGNGNTIYF. The CDR3 DNA follows: TGTGCCAGCAGCCAAGGGGGCGGTAATGGAAACACCATATATTTT. The V gene is TRBV7-2, the J gene TRBJ1-3; 7 bases agree with TRBD1. V lost 5 bases to trimming and J lost 3 bases; unmatched junction nucleotides: 7. The CDR3 covers 15 residues. Germline CDR1 and CDR2: SGHTA and FQGNSA. Combining the CDR3 with reference TRBV7-2 and TRBJ1-3 gives the whole variable domain GAGVSQSPSNKVTEKGKDVELRCDPISGHTALYWYRQSLGQGLEFLIYFQGNSAPDKSGLPSDRFSAERTGGSVSTLTIQRTQQEDSAVYLCASSQGGGNGNTIYFGEGSWLTVV.

The CDR3, as DNA: TGTGCCAGCAGCTTAGCCAGACTAGCGGGGGCCCGGGAGACCCAGTACTTC. Translation gives CASSLARLAGARETQYF. This rearrangement joins TRBV11-2 to TRBJ2-5; 12 nucleotides line up with TRBD2. The ends lost 1 base at V and 5 bases at J; junction bases unmatched: 8. The CDR3 spans 17 residues. CDR1 is SGHAT and CDR2 is FQNNGV in the germline V gene. Full variable domain (outside the CDR3, taken from reference TRBV11-2 and TRBJ2-5): EAGVAQSPRYKIIEKRQSVAFWCNPISGHATLYWYQQILGQGPKLLIQFQNNGVVDDSQLPKDRFSAERLKGVDSTLKIQPAKLEDSAVYLCASSLARLAGARETQYFGPGTRLLVL.